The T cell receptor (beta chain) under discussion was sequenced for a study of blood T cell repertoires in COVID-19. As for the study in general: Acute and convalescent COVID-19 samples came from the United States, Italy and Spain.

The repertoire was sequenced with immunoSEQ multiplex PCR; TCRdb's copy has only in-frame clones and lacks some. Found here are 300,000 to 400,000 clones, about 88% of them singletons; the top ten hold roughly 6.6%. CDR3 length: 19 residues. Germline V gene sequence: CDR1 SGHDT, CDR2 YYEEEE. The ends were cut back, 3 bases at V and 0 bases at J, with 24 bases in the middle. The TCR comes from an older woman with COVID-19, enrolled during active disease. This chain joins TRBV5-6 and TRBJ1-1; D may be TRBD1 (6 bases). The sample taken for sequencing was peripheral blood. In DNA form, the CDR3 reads TGTGCCAGCAGCTCCACTCCCCCCAGGGGCCCGAATTTGAACACTGAAGCTTTCTTT. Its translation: CASSSTPPRGPNLNTEAFF.